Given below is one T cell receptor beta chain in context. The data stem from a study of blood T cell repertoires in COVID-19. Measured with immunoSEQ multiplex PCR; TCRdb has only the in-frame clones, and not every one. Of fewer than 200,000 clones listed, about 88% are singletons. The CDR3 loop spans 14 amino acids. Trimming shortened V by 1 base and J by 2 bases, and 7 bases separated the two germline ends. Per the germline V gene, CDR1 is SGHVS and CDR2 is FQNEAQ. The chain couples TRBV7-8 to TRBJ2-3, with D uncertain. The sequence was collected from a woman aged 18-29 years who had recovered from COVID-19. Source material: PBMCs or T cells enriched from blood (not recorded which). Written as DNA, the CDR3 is TGTGCCAGCAGCTTAGTACTCCACACAGATACGCAGTATTTT. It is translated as CASSLVLHTDTQYF. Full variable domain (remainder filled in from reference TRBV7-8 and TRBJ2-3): GAGVSQSPRYKVAKRGQDVALRCDPISGHVSLFWYQQALGQGPEFLTYFQNEAQLDKSGLPSDRFFAERPEGSVSTLKIQRTQQEDSAVYLCASSLVLHTDTQYFGPGTRLTVL.